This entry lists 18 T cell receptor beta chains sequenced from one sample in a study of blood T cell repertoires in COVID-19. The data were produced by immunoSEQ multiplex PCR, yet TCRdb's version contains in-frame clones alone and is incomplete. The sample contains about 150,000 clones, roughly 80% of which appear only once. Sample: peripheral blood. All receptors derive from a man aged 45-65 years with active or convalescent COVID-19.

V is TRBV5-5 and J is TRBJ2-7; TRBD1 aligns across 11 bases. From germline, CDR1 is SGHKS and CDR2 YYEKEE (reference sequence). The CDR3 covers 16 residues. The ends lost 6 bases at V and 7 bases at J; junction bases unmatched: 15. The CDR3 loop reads CASNSQTGQGAEEQYF. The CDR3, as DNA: TGTGCCAGCAACTCCCAAACCGGACAGGGGGCTGAAGAGCAGTACTTC. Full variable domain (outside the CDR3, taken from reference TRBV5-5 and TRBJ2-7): DAGVTQSPTHLIKTRGQQVTLRCSPISGHKSVSWYQQVLGQGPQFIFQYYEKEERGRGNFPDRFSARQFPNYSSELNVNALLLGDSALYLCASNSQTGQGAEEQYFGPGTRLTVT.

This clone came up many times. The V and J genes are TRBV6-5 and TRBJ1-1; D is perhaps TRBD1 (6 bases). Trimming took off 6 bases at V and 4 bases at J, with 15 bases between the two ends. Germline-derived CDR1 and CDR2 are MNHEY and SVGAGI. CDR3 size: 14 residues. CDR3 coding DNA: TGTGCCAGCAGGGAGGGGGGGGCTGGCACTGAAGCTTTCTTT. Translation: CASREGGAGTEAFF.

The DNA for the CDR3 is TGTGCCAGCAGATTAGGAGGGGTGTCCTATAATTCACCCCTCCACTTT. It codes for CASRLGGVSYNSPLHF. The rearrangement links TRBV27 to TRBJ1-6; a possible D gene is TRBD1 (5 bases). CDR1 and CDR2 (germline): MNHEY, SMNVEV (reference sequence). Trimming cost V 6 bases and J 1 base, with 13 bases left between them. CDR3 length: 16 amino acids.

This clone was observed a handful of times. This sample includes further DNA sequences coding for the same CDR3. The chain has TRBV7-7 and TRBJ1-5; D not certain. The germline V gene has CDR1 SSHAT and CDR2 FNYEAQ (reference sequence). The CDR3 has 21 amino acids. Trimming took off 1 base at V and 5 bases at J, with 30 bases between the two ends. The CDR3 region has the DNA TGTGCCAGCAGCTTAGGCAGAGGACGGACTCGTCGAGTCCATGGGTATCAGCCCCAGCATTTT. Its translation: CASSLGRGRTRRVHGYQPQHF.

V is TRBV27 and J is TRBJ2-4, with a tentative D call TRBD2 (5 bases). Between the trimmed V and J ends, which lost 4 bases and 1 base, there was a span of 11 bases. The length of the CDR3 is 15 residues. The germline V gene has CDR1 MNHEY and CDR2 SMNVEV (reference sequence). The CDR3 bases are TGTGCCAGCAGTTCCCTCACGGGGGCCAAAAACATTCAGTACTTC. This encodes CASSSLTGAKNIQYF.

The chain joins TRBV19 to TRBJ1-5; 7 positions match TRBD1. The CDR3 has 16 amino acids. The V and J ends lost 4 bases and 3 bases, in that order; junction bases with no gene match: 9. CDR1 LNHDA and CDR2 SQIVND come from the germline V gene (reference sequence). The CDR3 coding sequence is TGTGCCAGTAGTAGCAGACCGACAGGGTCCAATCAGCCCCAGCATTTT. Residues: CASSSRPTGSNQPQHF.

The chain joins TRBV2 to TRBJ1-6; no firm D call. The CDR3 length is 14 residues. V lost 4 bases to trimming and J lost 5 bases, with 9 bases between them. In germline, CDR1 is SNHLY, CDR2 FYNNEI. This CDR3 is CASSGWGDNSPLHF. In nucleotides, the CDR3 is TGTGCCAGCAGTGGGTGGGGAGATAATTCACCCCTCCACTTT.

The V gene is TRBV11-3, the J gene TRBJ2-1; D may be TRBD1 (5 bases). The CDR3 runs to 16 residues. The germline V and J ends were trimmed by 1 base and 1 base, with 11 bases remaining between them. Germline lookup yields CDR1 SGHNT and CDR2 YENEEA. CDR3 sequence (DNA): TGTGCCAGCAGCTTAGGATTGGGGCGTTCCTACAATGAGCAGTTCTTC. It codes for CASSLGLGRSYNEQFF.

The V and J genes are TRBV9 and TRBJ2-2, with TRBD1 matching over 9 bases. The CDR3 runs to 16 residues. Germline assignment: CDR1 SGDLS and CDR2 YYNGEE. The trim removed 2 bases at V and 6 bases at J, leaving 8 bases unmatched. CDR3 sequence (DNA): TGTGCCAGCAGCGTGCCGGGACAGGGCCTACCCGGGGAGCTGTTTTTT. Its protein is CASSVPGQGLPGELFF.

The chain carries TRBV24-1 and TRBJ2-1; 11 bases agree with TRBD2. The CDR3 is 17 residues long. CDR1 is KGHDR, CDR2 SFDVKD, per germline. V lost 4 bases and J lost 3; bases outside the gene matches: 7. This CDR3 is CATSDGASGRYYNEQFF. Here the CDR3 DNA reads TGTGCCACCAGTGACGGAGCTAGCGGGAGGTACTACAATGAGCAGTTCTTC.

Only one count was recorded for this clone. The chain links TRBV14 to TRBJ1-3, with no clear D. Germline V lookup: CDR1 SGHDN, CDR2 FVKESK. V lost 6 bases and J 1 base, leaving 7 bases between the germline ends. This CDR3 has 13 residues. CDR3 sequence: CASSLPSGNTIYF. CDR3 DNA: TGTGCCAGCAGTCTACCATCTGGAAACACCATATATTTT.

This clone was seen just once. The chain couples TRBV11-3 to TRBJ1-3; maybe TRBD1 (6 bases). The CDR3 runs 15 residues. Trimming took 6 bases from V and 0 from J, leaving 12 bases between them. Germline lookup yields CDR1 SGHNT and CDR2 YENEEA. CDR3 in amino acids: CASSSGGLSGNTIYF. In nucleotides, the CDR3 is TGTGCCAGCAGTTCGGGGGGCCTCTCTGGAAACACCATATATTTT.

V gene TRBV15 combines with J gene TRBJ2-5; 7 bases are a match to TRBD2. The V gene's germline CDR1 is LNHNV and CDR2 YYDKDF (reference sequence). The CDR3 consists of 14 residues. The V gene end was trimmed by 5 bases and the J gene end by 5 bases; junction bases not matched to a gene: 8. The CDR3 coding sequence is TGTGCCACCAGCCGTGGGAGGGGAACGGAGACCCAGTACTTC. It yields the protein CATSRGRGTETQYF. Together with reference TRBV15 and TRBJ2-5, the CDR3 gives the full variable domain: DAMVIQNPRYQVTQFGKPVTLSCSQTLNHNVMYWYQQKSSQAPKLLFHYYDKDFNNEADTPDNFQSRRPNTSFCFLDIRSPGLGDTAMYLCATSRGRGTETQYFGPGTRLLVL.

CDR3 in amino acids: CATSPGTPFQPQHF. In nucleotides, the CDR3 is TGTGCCACCAGCCCTGGGACACCATTTCAGCCCCAGCATTTT. This chain uses TRBV24-1 with TRBJ1-5; D is perhaps TRBD1 (6 bases). This CDR3 is built from 14 residues. Between the trimmed V and J ends, which lost 7 bases and 6 bases, there was a span of 15 bases. Germline values: CDR1 KGHDR, CDR2 SFDVKD.

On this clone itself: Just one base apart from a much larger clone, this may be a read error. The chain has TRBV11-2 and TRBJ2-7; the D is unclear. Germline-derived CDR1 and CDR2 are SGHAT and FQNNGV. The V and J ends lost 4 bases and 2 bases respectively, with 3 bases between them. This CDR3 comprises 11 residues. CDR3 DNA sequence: TGTGCCAGCAGCTCAGCCTACGAGCAGTACTTC. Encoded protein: CASSSAYEQYF.

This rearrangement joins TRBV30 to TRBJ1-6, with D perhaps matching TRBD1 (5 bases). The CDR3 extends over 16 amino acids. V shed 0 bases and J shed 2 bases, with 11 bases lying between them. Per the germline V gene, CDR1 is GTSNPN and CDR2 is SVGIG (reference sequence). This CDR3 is CAWSVSGGAYNSPLHF. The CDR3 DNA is TGTGCCTGGAGTGTTTCCGGGGGGGCCTATAATTCACCCCTCCACTTT. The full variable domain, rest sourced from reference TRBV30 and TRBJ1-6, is SQTIHQWPATLVQPVGSPLSLECTVEGTSNPNLYWYRQAAGRGLQLLFYSVGIGQISSEVPQNLSASRPQDRQFILSSKKLLLSDSGFYLCAWSVSGGAYNSPLHFGNGTRLTVT.

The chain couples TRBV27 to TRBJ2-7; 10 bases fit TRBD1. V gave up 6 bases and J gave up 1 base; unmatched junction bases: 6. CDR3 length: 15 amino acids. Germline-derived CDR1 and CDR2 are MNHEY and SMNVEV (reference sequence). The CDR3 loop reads CASSPRTGGSYEQYF. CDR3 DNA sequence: TGTGCCAGCAGCCCCCGGACAGGGGGGTCCTACGAGCAGTACTTC.

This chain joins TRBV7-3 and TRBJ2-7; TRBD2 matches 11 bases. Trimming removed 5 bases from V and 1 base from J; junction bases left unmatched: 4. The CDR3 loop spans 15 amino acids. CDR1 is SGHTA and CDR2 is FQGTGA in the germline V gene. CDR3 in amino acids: CASSVAGGHSYEQYF. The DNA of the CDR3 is TGTGCCAGCAGCGTAGCGGGAGGGCATTCCTACGAGCAGTACTTC.